These T cell receptor beta chains were read from a single sample in a study of T cells in Graves' hyperthyroidism and ophthalmopathy. Via MiXCR, TCRdb re-called the multiplex PCR reads, giving one row per CDR3 protein. The sample has fewer than 400,000 distinct CDR3 sequences; roughly 25% are singletons. What was sequenced was blood. The receptors come from a man aged 50 or older with Graves' hyperthyroidism. Both conserved end residues are part of each CDR3. D genes are given only for firm matches. The listing skips clone size in some rows; elsewhere it reads once, few, many or a size class.

J gene	V gene	D gene	clone size	CDR3 DNA	CDR3 protein
TRBJ2-2	TRBV12-3/TRBV12-4	-	-	TGTGCCAGCAGTTTCGGTCCAGGGCATTACACCGGGGAGCTGTTTTTT	CASSFGPGHYTGELFF
TRBJ2-5	TRBV2	-	-	TGTGCCAGCTCCTGGCCCCGAAAGACCCAAGAGACCCAGTACTTC	CASSWPRKTQETQYF
TRBJ2-7	TRBV2	TRBD2	many	TGTGCCAGCAGAGAGACTAGCGGGAGCTCCTACGAGCAGTACTTC	CASRETSGSSYEQYF
TRBJ2-7	TRBV4-1	TRBD2	-	TGCGCCAGCAGCCACCGGACTAGCGGGGGGTACGAGCAGTACTTC	CASSHRTSGGYEQYF
TRBJ2-5	TRBV4-2	-	few	TGTGCCAGCAGCCACGAATCCGGCGAGACCCAGTACTTC	CASSHESGETQYF
TRBJ2-5	TRBV5-1	TRBD2	few	TGCGCCAGCAGCCCCGGGACTAGCGTTGAGACCCAGTACTTC	CASSPGTSVETQYF
TRBJ2-3	TRBV28	TRBD2	many	TGTGCCAGCAGTTTGATCGGGAGGGGGACAGATACGCAGTATTTT	CASSLIGRGTDTQYF
TRBJ2-5	TRBV18	-	many	TGTGCCAGCTCACCAGGAATCCAAGAGACCCAGTACTTC	CASSPGIQETQYF
TRBJ2-1	TRBV7-9	TRBD2	-	TGTGCCAGCAGCTTAGATAGCGGGGGTCACAATGAGCAGTTCTTC	CASSLDSGGHNEQFF
TRBJ2-5	TRBV5-1	-	-	TGCGCCAGCAGCTTGGATCCGGGGGTTGAGACCCAGTACTTC	CASSLDPGVETQYF
TRBJ1-1	TRBV19	TRBD1	-	TGTGCCAGTACCGATACAGGGGGCGGCACTGAAGCTTTCTTT	CASTDTGGGTEAFF
TRBJ2-1	TRBV3-1	-	many	TGTGCCAGCAGCCAAGCGCAATACAATGAGCAGTTCTTC	CASSQAQYNEQFF
TRBJ1-5	TRBV29-1	-	-	TGCAGCGTTGCCTCAGGAAGCAATCAGCCCCAGCATTTT	CSVASGSNQPQHF
TRBJ2-1	TRBV10-2	TRBD2	-	TGCGCCAGCAGGGAGACTAGCTCCGGGAATGAGCAGTTCTTC	CASRETSSGNEQFF
TRBJ1-1	TRBV20-1	-	many	TGCAGTGCTGTTAGACAGTCTGAAGCTTTCTTT	CSAVRQSEAFF
TRBJ2-7	TRBV6-1	TRBD1	-	TGTGCCAGCAGTGCGTCCGGGACAGGGGGTTCCTACGAGCAGTACTTC	CASSASGTGGSYEQYF